The 25 T cell receptor beta chains presented below share a single source sample, sequenced in a study of T cell responses to AZD1222 COVID-19 vaccine. TCRdb keeps only in-frame clones here, not all; method: immunoSEQ multiplex PCR. The data contain around 130,000 clones, over 90% of them singletons. The sample here was peripheral blood, taken on day 0 of AZD1222 vaccination. The source is an adult in good health.

This clone has more than one count but fewer than ten. This chain joins TRBV7-9 and TRBJ1-5, with a possible D match to TRBD1 (5 bases). Per the germline V gene, CDR1 is SEHNR and CDR2 is FQNEAQ (reference sequence). The CDR3 spans 16 residues. The V end was cut by 2 bases, the J end by 2 bases, with 13 bases between. CDR3 bases: TGTGCCAGCAGCTTAACCGGGCAGGGAGGCAATCAGCCCCAGCATTTT. Protein sequence: CASSLTGQGGNQPQHF.

A remark on this clone: One end of the junction varies from germline; a read error may be responsible. J is TRBJ1-2 and V is TRBV10-2, with 8 nucleotides matching TRBD1. This CDR3 is 14 amino acids long. Germline-derived CDR1 and CDR2 are WSHSY and SAAADI. This chain's CDR3 is CASSEALGQGGYAF. CDR3 DNA: TGCGCCAGCAGTGAGGCCTTAGGACAGGGAGGGTACGCCTTC.

The J gene is TRBJ2-3, the V gene TRBV9; D gene unclear. This CDR3 is built from 15 residues. Germline loops: CDR1 SGDLS, CDR2 YYNGEE. The ends were cut back, 3 bases at V and 1 base at J, with 12 bases in the middle. CDR3: CASSEGLWGTDTQYF. CDR3 bases: TGTGCCAGCAGCGAGGGCTTATGGGGCACAGATACGCAGTATTTT.

V is TRBV4-1 and J is TRBJ1-1; TRBD1 agrees at 8 bases. Losses at the gene ends were 3 bases for V and 8 bases for J; bases not matched to a gene: 11. The CDR3 totals 15 residues. Germline values: CDR1 MGHRA, CDR2 YSYEKL. In DNA, the CDR3 is TGCGCCAGCAGCCACCCACAGGGGGGGTTGAGGGAAGCTTTCTTT. Protein sequence: CASSHPQGGLREAFF.

This clone was seen at least ten times. The gene calls are TRBV4-3 and TRBJ1-4, with 9 bases aligning to TRBD1. Germline values: CDR1 LGHNA, CDR2 YSLEER. This CDR3 contains 16 residues. The J segment lost 8 bases and the V segment lost 3 bases, leaving 10 bases of the junction unmatched. CDR3 nucleotide sequence: TGCGCCAGCAGCCAGAAGACCGGGACAGGGTGGGAAAAACTGTTTTTT. This gives the protein CASSQKTGTGWEKLFF.

The chain couples TRBV4-1 to TRBJ1-2; D gene unclear. The V gene's germline CDR1 is MGHRA and CDR2 YSYEKL. Trimming took off 3 bases at V and 4 bases at J, with 12 bases between the two ends. This CDR3 has 14 residues. In DNA form, the CDR3 reads TGCGCCAGCAGCCAGGGAAGGATCGGCTATGGCTACACCTTC. The encoded protein is CASSQGRIGYGYTF.

The CDR3 is CASSPLGAMNTEAFF. DNA of the CDR3: TGTGCCAGCTCACCACTGGGGGCCATGAACACTGAAGCTTTCTTT. This chain joins TRBV18 and TRBJ1-1; maybe TRBD1 (6 bases). V lost 1 base to trimming and J lost 0 bases, with 9 bases between them. CDR1 and CDR2 from the germline V gene are KGHSH and LQKENI. The CDR3 consists of 15 residues. Combining the CDR3 with reference TRBV18 and TRBJ1-1 gives the whole variable domain NAGVMQNPRHLVRRRGQEARLRCSPMKGHSHVYWYRQLPEEGLKFMVYLQKENIIDESGMPKERFSAEFPKEGPSILRIQQVVRGDSAAYFCASSPLGAMNTEAFFGQGTRLTVV.

The J gene is TRBJ2-5, the V gene TRBV25-1, with a tentative D call TRBD2 (6 bases). Between the trimmed V and J ends, which lost 3 bases and 1 base, there was a span of 15 bases. Germline V gene data show CDR1 as MGHDK and CDR2 as SYGVNS. The CDR3 is 16 residues long. CDR3: CASSESRGTLQETQYF. The CDR3 region has the DNA TGTGCCAGCAGTGAGAGCCGGGGGACCCTCCAAGAGACCCAGTACTTC.

The rearrangement uses TRBV7-3 and TRBJ2-3, with D perhaps assigned TRBD1 or TRBD2 (5 bases each). V gave up 2 bases and J gave up 1 base, with 10 bases separating them. The CDR3 contains 15 residues. CDR1 and CDR2 (germline): SGHTA, FQGTGA. The CDR3 loop reads CASSLEGWGTDTQYF. CDR3 bases: TGTGCCAGCAGCTTAGAGGGGTGGGGCACAGATACGCAGTATTTT.

J is TRBJ2-2 and V is TRBV4-3; no clear D gene. CDR3 length: 15 residues. V was trimmed by 2 bases and J by 5 bases, leaving 12 bases between them. Per germline, CDR1 LGHNA and CDR2 YSLEER. The CDR3 spells CASSQMSRPTGELFF. CDR3 in DNA: TGCGCCAGCAGCCAAATGAGCCGCCCTACCGGGGAGCTGTTTTTT.

The chain joins TRBV7-2 to TRBJ1-2, with D maybe TRBD1 (6 bases). Deletions cut 4 bases from V and 4 bases from J, with 16 bases between. This CDR3 is built from 15 residues. CDR1 and CDR2 from the germline V gene are SGHTA and FQGNSA. The CDR3 spells CASSSTGANPYGYTF. CDR3 in DNA: TGTGCCAGCAGCTCGACAGGAGCTAACCCCTATGGCTACACCTTC.

The V call is TRBV6-5, the J call TRBJ1-3; no definite D call. Trimming left V 0 bases short and J 2 bases short, with 11 bases between. Germline CDR1 and CDR2: MNHEY and SVGAGI. The CDR3 has 16 amino acids. In DNA, the CDR3 is TGTGCCAGCAGTTACTCGAGAAGGGAACCTGGAAACACCATATATTTT. Translation gives CASSYSRREPGNTIYF.

The chain is built from TRBV4-1 and TRBJ1-4, with D unclear. The length of the CDR3 is 13 residues. The germline V and J ends were trimmed by 5 bases and 4 bases, with 8 bases remaining between them. From germline, CDR1 is MGHRA and CDR2 YSYEKL. CDR3 protein: CASSVVFNEKLFF. Written as DNA, the CDR3 is TGCGCCAGCAGCGTCGTGTTTAATGAAAAACTGTTTTTT.

Written as DNA, the CDR3 is TGTGCCAGTCGTGGGGTGCTCGGGGGGCAGACTGAAGCTTTCTTT. This translates into CASRGVLGGQTEAFF. The genes are TRBV19 and TRBJ1-1, with D maybe TRBD1 (6 bases). Germline assignment: CDR1 LNHDA and CDR2 SQIVND (reference sequence). The CDR3 contains 15 residues. Trimming took off 8 bases at V and 5 bases at J, with 21 bases between the two ends.

The genes are TRBV27 and TRBJ1-1; a possible D gene is TRBD1 (5 bases). Between the trimmed V and J ends, which lost 5 bases and 2 bases, there was a span of 9 bases. Per the germline V gene, CDR1 is MNHEY and CDR2 is SMNVEV (reference sequence). The CDR3 sequence is 13 residues long. DNA of the CDR3: TGTGCCAGCAGTCCAGGGCCCAACACTGAAGCTTTCTTT. The encoded protein is CASSPGPNTEAFF.

This clone was recorded only once. J is TRBJ1-1 and V is TRBV19; 10 bases are shared with TRBD1. The V gene end was trimmed by 7 bases and the J gene end by 3 bases; junction bases not matched to a gene: 5. The CDR3 runs to 14 residues. Germline assignment: CDR1 LNHDA and CDR2 SQIVND (reference sequence). CDR3 sequence reads: CASNPTGGYTEAFF. As DNA, the CDR3 is TGTGCCAGTAACCCGACAGGGGGCTACACTGAAGCTTTCTTT.

This clone was detected once. The chain combines TRBV9 with TRBJ2-1, with 7 bases that match TRBD2. CDR3 length: 13 residues. Per the germline V gene, CDR1 is SGDLS and CDR2 is YYNGEE. The ends lost 6 bases at V and 9 bases at J; junction bases unmatched: 9. For the CDR3, the DNA is TGTGCCAGCACCCTCCTGGGGGAGGGTGAGCAGTTCTTC. Translating it yields CASTLLGEGEQFF. The full variable domain, with the rest looked up from reference TRBV9 and TRBJ2-1, is DSGVTQTPKHLITATGQRVTLRCSPRSGDLSVYWYQQSLDQGLQFLIQYYNGEERAKGNILERFSAQQFPDLHSELNLSSLELGDSALYFCASTLLGEGEQFFGPGTRLTVL.

V is TRBV4-1 and J is TRBJ1-2; D may be TRBD1 (6 bases). The V gene lost 1 base and the J gene lost 8 bases, with 14 bases spanning the gap. CDR3 size: 14 residues. The germline V gene has CDR1 MGHRA and CDR2 YSYEKL. This chain's CDR3 is CASSQGRDKGGYTF. CDR3 in DNA: TGCGCCAGCAGCCAAGGCCGGGACAAAGGAGGCTACACCTTC.

The chain carries TRBV7-2 and TRBJ1-4, with D uncertain. Trimming took off 1 base at V and 12 bases at J, with 9 bases between the two ends. The CDR3 has 12 amino acids. Germline V gives CDR1 SGHTA, CDR2 FQGNSA. CDR3 sequence reads: CASSLVGRQLFF. CDR3 sequence (DNA): TGTGCCAGCAGCTTAGTAGGGAGGCAACTGTTTTTT.

The CDR3 sequence: CASSLTGRDTEAFF. CDR3 bases: TGTGCCAGCAGCTTAACAGGGAGGGACACTGAAGCTTTCTTT. This sequence joins TRBV6-5 and TRBJ1-1; tentatively, D is TRBD1 (6 bases). Trimming pared 6 bases from V and 3 bases from J, leaving 14 bases between. CDR1 and CDR2 from the germline V gene are MNHEY and SVGAGI. The CDR3 totals 14 residues.

This chain joins TRBV2 and TRBJ1-5; the D gene is possibly TRBD1 (5 bases). CDR1 and CDR2 (germline): SNHLY, FYNNEI. V dropped 1 base and J dropped 10 bases, with 14 bases sitting between them. The CDR3 extends over 14 amino acids. The CDR3 DNA reads as TGTGCCAGCAGTGAAGTCGCAGGGACGGTCCCCCAGCATTTT. It translates to CASSEVAGTVPQHF.

J is TRBJ2-2 and V is TRBV15; 7 bases are shared with TRBD2. The germline V gene encodes CDR1 LNHNV and CDR2 YYDKDF (reference sequence). The CDR3 totals 14 residues. Unmatched junction bases numbered 4, after V lost 8 bases and J lost 1 base. The CDR3 region is CATGGGMNTGELFF. The CDR3 region has the DNA TGTGCCACCGGGGGAGGGATGAACACCGGGGAGCTGTTTTTT. Based on the CDR3 plus reference TRBV15 and TRBJ2-2, the full variable domain is DAMVIQNPRYQVTQFGKPVTLSCSQTLNHNVMYWYQQKSSQAPKLLFHYYDKDFNNEADTPDNFQSRRPNTSFCFLDIRSPGLGDTAMYLCATGGGMNTGELFFGEGSRLTVL.

This sequence joins TRBV19 and TRBJ2-5; 12 bases match TRBD1. The CDR3 is 15 amino acids. V gave up 10 bases and J gave up 5 bases; unmatched junction bases: 11. Germline-derived CDR1 and CDR2 are LNHDA and SQIVND (reference sequence). The CDR3 DNA follows: TGTGCCAATACCCGGGGGACAGGGGGCCAGGAGACCCAGTACTTC. It codes for CANTRGTGGQETQYF.

The rearrangement joins TRBV9 to TRBJ2-1; weak D call: TRBD2 (5 bases). The ends were cut back, 2 bases at V and 9 bases at J, with 12 bases in the middle. The CDR3 covers 13 residues. Germline assignment: CDR1 SGDLS and CDR2 YYNGEE. CDR3: CASSVALRGEQFF. The CDR3 DNA reads TGTGCCAGCAGCGTCGCCCTCCGGGGTGAGCAGTTCTTC.

V usage is TRBV7-8 and J usage is TRBJ1-1, with D possibly matching TRBD1 (6 bases). The CDR3 length is 12 residues. Trimming stripped 1 base from V and 10 bases from J, with 10 bases between. Per germline, CDR1 SGHVS and CDR2 FQNEAQ. CDR3 sequence: CASSLVGGRAFF. The CDR3 nucleotides read TGTGCCAGCAGCTTAGTGGGGGGGCGAGCTTTCTTT.